This T cell receptor beta chain derives from a study of breast tumors, draining lymph nodes, adjacent tissues. TCRdb processed the multiplex PCR reads anew with MiXCR; each CDR3 protein has one entry. Of 66,000 or so distinct CDR3 sequences in the sample, approximately 40% were seen once. Regarding the study as a whole: Data fit most tumor T cells coming from lymph node, expanding in tumor. Compared with lymph nodes, tumors were less diverse; compared with nontumor tissue, more.

Deletions cut 4 bases from V and 9 bases from J, with 16 bases between. The CDR3 runs 14 residues. Per germline, CDR1 MRHNA and CDR2 SNTAGT. Notes on this clonotype: Its antigen is undetermined.

J is TRBJ2-1 and V is TRBV6-4, with a weak D call TRBD2 (5 bases). Sequenced sample: breast tumor tissue. The TCR was taken from a female donor with breast cancer. Some clones in this sample may be carry-over from other donors' samples. CDR3 protein: CASSVVSEVPEQFF. The CDR3 DNA reads as TGTGCCAGCAGTGTGGTTAGCGAGGTTCCTGAGCAGTTCTTC.